These T cell receptor beta chains were read from a single sample in a study of blood T cell repertoires in COVID-19. Here immunoSEQ multiplex PCR was the method, and the copy in TCRdb shows in-frame clones only, minus some. The repertoire holds roughly 200,000 clones, with around 91% as singletons. Material: peripheral blood. The source of these receptors is a man in his fifties or sixties with acute or convalescent COVID-19. CDR3s include the opening cysteine and the closing phenylalanine or tryptophan. Each record gives: V gene, D gene, clone size, J gene, CDR3 DNA, CDR3 protein. D genes are given only for firm matches. For some rows the clone size is stated as once, few or many, or as a class when expanded; others skip it.

v_gene: TRBV25-1; d_gene: .; abundance: once; j_gene: TRBJ1-1; CDR3nt: TGTGCCAGCAGTGAATCCGGGGGTTGGCGGGCTTTCTTT; CDR3aa: CASSESGGWRAFF
v_gene: TRBV28; d_gene: TRBD1; abundance: .; j_gene: TRBJ2-7; CDR3nt: TGTGCCAGCAGTACGGGACAGGGCCCTCGGGAGCAGTACTTC; CDR3aa: CASSTGQGPREQYF
v_gene: TRBV28; d_gene: .; abundance: .; j_gene: TRBJ1-1; CDR3nt: TGTGCCAGCAAACTGACAGGATCGTACACTGAAGCTTTCTTT; CDR3aa: CASKLTGSYTEAFF
v_gene: TRBV9; d_gene: .; abundance: .; j_gene: TRBJ1-1; CDR3nt: TGTGCCAGCAGCGCGGGGGGCAATTGGGGCACTGAAGCTTTCTTT; CDR3aa: CASSAGGNWGTEAFF
v_gene: TRBV19; d_gene: .; abundance: .; j_gene: TRBJ1-2; CDR3nt: TGTGCCAGTAGTATCTTGCATAAGGAGACCAACTATGGCTACACCTTC; CDR3aa: CASSILHKETNYGYTF
v_gene: TRBV28; d_gene: .; abundance: .; j_gene: TRBJ2-1; CDR3nt: TGTGCCAGCAGTTCCGCCCCCCCAGGGCCATTATCCTACAATGAGCAGTTCTTC; CDR3aa: CASSSAPPGPLSYNEQFF
v_gene: TRBV2; d_gene: .; abundance: .; j_gene: TRBJ1-4; CDR3nt: TGTGCCAGCAGCCCCGGGACATCTAATGAAAAACTGTTTTTT; CDR3aa: CASSPGTSNEKLFF
v_gene: TRBV19; d_gene: TRBD2; abundance: .; j_gene: TRBJ2-5; CDR3nt: TGTGCCAGCCAGGGACTAGTCTGGGAGACCCAGTACTTC; CDR3aa: CASQGLVWETQYF
v_gene: TRBV30; d_gene: .; abundance: .; j_gene: TRBJ1-2; CDR3nt: TGTGCCTGGAGTGGCTCCTGGAGCGGCTACACCTTC; CDR3aa: CAWSGSWSGYTF
v_gene: TRBV18; d_gene: TRBD1; abundance: once; j_gene: TRBJ2-5; CDR3nt: TGTGCCAGCTCAAGACAGGGGCAGGGGGAGACCCAGTACTTC; CDR3aa: CASSRQGQGETQYF
v_gene: TRBV21-1; d_gene: .; abundance: .; j_gene: TRBJ2-3; CDR3nt: TGTGCCAGCAGCAAAGAGAAGAGCCTCACAGATACGCAGTATTTT; CDR3aa: CASSKEKSLTDTQYF
v_gene: TRBV10-3; d_gene: TRBD2; abundance: .; j_gene: TRBJ2-1; CDR3nt: TGTGCCATCATAAAGACTAGCGGGGTGATCTCCTACAATGAGCAGTTCTTC; CDR3aa: CAIIKTSGVISYNEQFF
v_gene: TRBV11-2; d_gene: TRBD1; abundance: few; j_gene: TRBJ2-1; CDR3nt: TGTGCCAGCAGCGGCGACAGGGCTCATGAGCAGTTCTTC; CDR3aa: CASSGDRAHEQFF
v_gene: TRBV7-8; d_gene: TRBD1; abundance: few; j_gene: TRBJ2-2; CDR3nt: TGTGCCACTACAGGACAGGTCCCGACCGGGGAGCTGTTTTTT; CDR3aa: CATTGQVPTGELFF
v_gene: TRBV29-1; d_gene: TRBD1; abundance: .; j_gene: TRBJ2-7; CDR3nt: TGCAGCGTTGAAATGGGGCAGGGGGTCGACGAGCAGTACTTC; CDR3aa: CSVEMGQGVDEQYF
v_gene: TRBV3-1/TRBV3-2; d_gene: TRBD2; abundance: .; j_gene: TRBJ2-3; CDR3nt: TGTGCCAGCAGCCCGGGACTAGCGGGCGCCACCCTATATTTT; CDR3aa: CASSPGLAGATLYF
v_gene: TRBV6-2/TRBV6-3; d_gene: .; abundance: .; j_gene: TRBJ2-3; CDR3nt: TGTGCCAGCAGACCTCGGGGGGCCGACACAGATACGCAGTATTTT; CDR3aa: CASRPRGADTDTQYF
v_gene: TRBV27; d_gene: TRBD1; abundance: .; j_gene: TRBJ1-5; CDR3nt: TGTGCCAGCAGTCCATACAGGGGGCCGAGCAATCAGCCCCAGCATTTT; CDR3aa: CASSPYRGPSNQPQHF
v_gene: TRBV29-1; d_gene: .; abundance: once; j_gene: TRBJ1-2; CDR3nt: TGCAGCGTATCGGGACACCCCGGCTATGGCTACACCTTC; CDR3aa: CSVSGHPGYGYTF
v_gene: TRBV4-1; d_gene: .; abundance: .; j_gene: TRBJ1-2; CDR3nt: TGCGCCAGCAGCCAAGATCGAGGGCAGAACTATGGCTACACCTTC; CDR3aa: CASSQDRGQNYGYTF
v_gene: TRBV5-1; d_gene: TRBD1; abundance: .; j_gene: TRBJ2-1; CDR3nt: TGCGCCAGCAGCCCGGGGACAGGGGGCGGCGATGAGCAGTTCTTC; CDR3aa: CASSPGTGGGDEQFF
v_gene: TRBV11-2; d_gene: TRBD2; abundance: .; j_gene: TRBJ2-7; CDR3nt: TGTGCCAGCAGCTTCGCCCCTAGCGGCATTTTCTACGAGCAGTACTTC; CDR3aa: CASSFAPSGIFYEQYF
v_gene: TRBV7-8; d_gene: .; abundance: .; j_gene: TRBJ1-1; CDR3nt: TGTGCCAGCAGCTTAGAACAGGACCCTTGGATGAACACTGAAGCTTTCTTT; CDR3aa: CASSLEQDPWMNTEAFF
v_gene: TRBV29-1; d_gene: .; abundance: few; j_gene: TRBJ1-2; CDR3nt: TGCAGCGTTGTATTACAGGCGAACTATGGCTACACCTTC; CDR3aa: CSVVLQANYGYTF
v_gene: TRBV9; d_gene: TRBD1; abundance: .; j_gene: TRBJ1-6; CDR3nt: TGTGCCAGCAGCCCCAGACAGGAAGGGGGCGGCTCCTATAATTCACCCCTCCACTTT; CDR3aa: CASSPRQEGGGSYNSPLHF
v_gene: TRBV19; d_gene: .; abundance: once; j_gene: TRBJ1-5; CDR3nt: TGTGCCAGTAGTATCACAGGGCTGGGAAATCAGCCCCAGCATTTT; CDR3aa: CASSITGLGNQPQHF
v_gene: TRBV7-9; d_gene: TRBD1; abundance: .; j_gene: TRBJ2-7; CDR3nt: TGTGCCAGCAGCCCTAGTCCAGGGACAGGGTCCTACGAGCAGTACTTC; CDR3aa: CASSPSPGTGSYEQYF
v_gene: TRBV13; d_gene: .; abundance: .; j_gene: TRBJ1-4; CDR3nt: TGTGCCAGCAGCTTAGGGGCAGGGAGGGGTGAAAAACTGTTTTTT; CDR3aa: CASSLGAGRGEKLFF
v_gene: TRBV9; d_gene: TRBD2; abundance: .; j_gene: TRBJ2-7; CDR3nt: TGTGCCAGCAGCGTAGACCAGCGGGGCTACGAGCAGTACTTC; CDR3aa: CASSVDQRGYEQYF
v_gene: TRBV25-1; d_gene: .; abundance: .; j_gene: TRBJ2-1; CDR3nt: TGTGCCAGCAGTGAATACACTAGCCCCAAGCAGTTCTTC; CDR3aa: CASSEYTSPKQFF
v_gene: TRBV30; d_gene: TRBD1; abundance: once; j_gene: TRBJ2-5; CDR3nt: TGTGCCTGGAGTAGCAACAGGGGTGGTAACTTC; CDR3aa: CAWSSNRGGNF
v_gene: TRBV15; d_gene: .; abundance: .; j_gene: TRBJ2-7; CDR3nt: TGTGCCACCAGCCAAGTTGGGGGGAAGGTCTACGAGCAGTACTTC; CDR3aa: CATSQVGGKVYEQYF
v_gene: TRBV21-1; d_gene: .; abundance: once; j_gene: TRBJ2-1; CDR3nt: TGTGCCAGCAGAATCTCTAGCGGCTACAATGAGCAGTTCTTC; CDR3aa: CASRISSGYNEQFF
v_gene: TRBV2; d_gene: .; abundance: once; j_gene: TRBJ2-2; CDR3nt: TGTGCCAGCAGTTCAGACAGAATACCGAACACCGGGGAGCTGTTTTTT; CDR3aa: CASSSDRIPNTGELFF
v_gene: TRBV6-2/TRBV6-3; d_gene: TRBD1; abundance: once; j_gene: TRBJ1-1; CDR3nt: TGTGCCAGCAGCCCTACGACAGGGGGCATGAACACTGAAGCTTTCTTT; CDR3aa: CASSPTTGGMNTEAFF
v_gene: TRBV28; d_gene: .; abundance: .; j_gene: TRBJ1-2; CDR3nt: TGTGCCAGCAGTTACCTCACAGGGTACTATGGCTACACCTTC; CDR3aa: CASSYLTGYYGYTF
v_gene: TRBV6-2/TRBV6-3; d_gene: .; abundance: .; j_gene: TRBJ2-6; CDR3nt: TGTGCCAGCAGCACCTATGGCTCTGGGGCCAACGTCCTGACTTTC; CDR3aa: CASSTYGSGANVLTF
v_gene: TRBV24-1; d_gene: TRBD1; abundance: .; j_gene: TRBJ2-5; CDR3nt: TGTGCCACCAGTGAAAAACAGGGGTTAAAAGAGACCCAGTACTTC; CDR3aa: CATSEKQGLKETQYF
v_gene: TRBV18; d_gene: .; abundance: .; j_gene: TRBJ1-4; CDR3nt: TGTGCCAGCTCACCGGGCATAGCTAATGAAAAACTGTTTTTT; CDR3aa: CASSPGIANEKLFF
v_gene: TRBV13; d_gene: TRBD2; abundance: .; j_gene: TRBJ2-3; CDR3nt: TGTGCCAGCAGCTTAGGGACTAGCGGAAACACAGATACGCAGTATTTT; CDR3aa: CASSLGTSGNTDTQYF
v_gene: TRBV7-6; d_gene: .; abundance: .; j_gene: TRBJ1-1; CDR3nt: TGTGCCAGCAGTACGATGGACCGCGGGACGGGTAACGCTGAAGCTTTCTTT; CDR3aa: CASSTMDRGTGNAEAFF
v_gene: TRBV2; d_gene: .; abundance: .; j_gene: TRBJ2-3; CDR3nt: TGTGCCAGCAGTGTTAGCGGAGGGGGCACAGATACGCAGTATTTT; CDR3aa: CASSVSGGGTDTQYF
v_gene: TRBV9; d_gene: TRBD1; abundance: .; j_gene: TRBJ2-2; CDR3nt: TGTGCCAGCAGCGTAGCTCGGACAGGTGGCACCGGGGAGCTGTTTTTT; CDR3aa: CASSVARTGGTGELFF
v_gene: TRBV7-8; d_gene: .; abundance: .; j_gene: TRBJ2-5; CDR3nt: TGTGCCAGCAGCTTTGAACCTTTGGCAGAGACCCAGTACTTC; CDR3aa: CASSFEPLAETQYF
v_gene: TRBV5-1; d_gene: .; abundance: .; j_gene: TRBJ2-2; CDR3nt: TGCGCCAGCAGCTTAGTACAGAACACCGGGGAGCTGTTTTTT; CDR3aa: CASSLVQNTGELFF